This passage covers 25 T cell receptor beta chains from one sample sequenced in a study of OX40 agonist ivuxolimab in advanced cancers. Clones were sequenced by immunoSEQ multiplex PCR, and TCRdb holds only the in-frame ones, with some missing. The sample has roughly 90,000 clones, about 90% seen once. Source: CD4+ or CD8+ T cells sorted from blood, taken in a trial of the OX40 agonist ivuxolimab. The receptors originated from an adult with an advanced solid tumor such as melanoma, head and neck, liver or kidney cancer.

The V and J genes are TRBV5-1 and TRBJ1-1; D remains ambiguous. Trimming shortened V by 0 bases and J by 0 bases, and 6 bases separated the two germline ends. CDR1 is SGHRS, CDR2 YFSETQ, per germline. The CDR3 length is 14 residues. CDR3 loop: CASSLGQVNTEAFF. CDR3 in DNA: TGCGCCAGCAGCTTGGGACAAGTGAACACTGAAGCTTTCTTT. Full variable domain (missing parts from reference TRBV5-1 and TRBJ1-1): KAGVTQTPRYLIKTRGQQVTLSCSPISGHRSVSWYQQTPGQGLQFLFEYFSETQRNKGNFPGRFSGRQFSNSRSEMNVSTLELGDSALYLCASSLGQVNTEAFFGQGTRLTVV.

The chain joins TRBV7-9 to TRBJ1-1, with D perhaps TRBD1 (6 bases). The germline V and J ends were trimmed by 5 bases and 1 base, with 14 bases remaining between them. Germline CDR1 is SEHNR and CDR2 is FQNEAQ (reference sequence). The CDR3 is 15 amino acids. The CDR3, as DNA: TGTGCCAGCAGCGCCAAACAGGGATGGAACACTGAAGCTTTCTTT. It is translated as CASSAKQGWNTEAFF. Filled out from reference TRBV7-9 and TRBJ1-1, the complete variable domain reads DTGVSQNPRHKITKRGQNVTFRCDPISEHNRLYWYRQTLGQGPEFLTYFQNEAQLEKSRLLSDRFSAERPKGSFSTLEIQRTEQGDSAMYLCASSAKQGWNTEAFFGQGTRLTVV.

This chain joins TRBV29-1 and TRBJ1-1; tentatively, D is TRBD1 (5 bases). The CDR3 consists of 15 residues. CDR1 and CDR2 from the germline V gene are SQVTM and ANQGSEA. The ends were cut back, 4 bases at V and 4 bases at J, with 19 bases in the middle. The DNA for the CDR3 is TGCAGCGTTGGTGCGGGGGGTGGGGCGTTCACTGAAGCTTTCTTT. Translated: CSVGAGGGAFTEAFF.

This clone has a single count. CDR3 DNA: TGTGCCAGCACCGTCCATAAAATTTCACCCCTCCACTTT. It yields the protein CASTVHKISPLHF. V gene TRBV28 combines with J gene TRBJ1-6; no clear D gene. Trimming took 7 bases from V and 9 from J, leaving 13 bases between them. The CDR3 consists of 13 residues. Germline V gene sequence: CDR1 MDHEN, CDR2 SYDVKM. Based on the CDR3 plus reference TRBV28 and TRBJ1-6, the full variable domain is DVKVTQSSRYLVKRTGEKVFLECVQDMDHENMFWYRQDPGLGLRLIYFSYDVKMKEKGDIPEGYSVSREKKERFSLILESASTNQTSMYLCASTVHKISPLHFGNGTRLTVT.

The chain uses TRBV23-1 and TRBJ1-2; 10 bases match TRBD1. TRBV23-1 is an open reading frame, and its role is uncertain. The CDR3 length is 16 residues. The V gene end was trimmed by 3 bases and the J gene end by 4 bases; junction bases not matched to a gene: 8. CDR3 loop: CASSQNGTGDIYGYTF. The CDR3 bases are TGCGCCAGCAGTCAGAACGGGACAGGGGATATCTATGGCTACACCTTC.

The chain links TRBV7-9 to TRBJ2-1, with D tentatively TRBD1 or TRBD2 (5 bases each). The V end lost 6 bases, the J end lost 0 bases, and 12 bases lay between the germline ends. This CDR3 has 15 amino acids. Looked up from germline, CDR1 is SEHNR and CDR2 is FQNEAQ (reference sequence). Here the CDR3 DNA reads TGTGCCAGCAGATCCGTGGGGGACTCCTACAATGAGCAGTTCTTC. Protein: CASRSVGDSYNEQFF.

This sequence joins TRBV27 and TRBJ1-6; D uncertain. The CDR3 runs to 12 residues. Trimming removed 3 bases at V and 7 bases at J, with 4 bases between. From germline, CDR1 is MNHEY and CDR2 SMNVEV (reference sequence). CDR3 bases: TGTGCCAGCAGTTTGTTAAATTCACCCCTCCACTTT. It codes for CASSLLNSPLHF.

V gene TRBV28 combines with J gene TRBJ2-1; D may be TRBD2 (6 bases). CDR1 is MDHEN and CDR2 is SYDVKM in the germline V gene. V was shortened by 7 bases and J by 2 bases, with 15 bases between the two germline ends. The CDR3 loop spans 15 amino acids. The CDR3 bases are TGTGCCAGCACCCCTCACGGCGGGGCCTACAATGAGCAGTTCTTC. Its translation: CASTPHGGAYNEQFF.

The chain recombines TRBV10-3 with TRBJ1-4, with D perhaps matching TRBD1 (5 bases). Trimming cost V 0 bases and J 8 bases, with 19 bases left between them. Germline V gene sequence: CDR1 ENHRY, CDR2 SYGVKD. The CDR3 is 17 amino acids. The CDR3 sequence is CAISESQGARVGEKLFF. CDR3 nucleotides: TGTGCCATCAGTGAGTCCCAAGGGGCCAGGGTGGGCGAAAAACTGTTTTTT.

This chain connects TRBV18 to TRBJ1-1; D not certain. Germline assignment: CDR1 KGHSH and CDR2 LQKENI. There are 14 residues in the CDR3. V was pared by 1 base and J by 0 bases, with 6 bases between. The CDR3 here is CASSPQPLNTEAFF. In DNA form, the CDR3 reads TGTGCCAGCTCACCACAGCCGTTGAACACTGAAGCTTTCTTT.

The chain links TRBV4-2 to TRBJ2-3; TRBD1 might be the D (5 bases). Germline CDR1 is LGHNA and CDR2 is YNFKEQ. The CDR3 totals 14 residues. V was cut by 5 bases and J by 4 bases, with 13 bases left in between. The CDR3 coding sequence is TGTGCCAGCAGCGGTGTAGGGGTAGCAGATACGCAGTATTTT. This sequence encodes CASSGVGVADTQYF.

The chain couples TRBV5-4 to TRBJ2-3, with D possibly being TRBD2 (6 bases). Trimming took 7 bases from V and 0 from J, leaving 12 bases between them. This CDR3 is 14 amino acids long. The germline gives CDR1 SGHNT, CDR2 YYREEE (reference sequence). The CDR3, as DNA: TGTGCCAGCGCGGGGACCCCTAGCACAGATACGCAGTATTTT. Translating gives CASAGTPSTDTQYF.

The CDR3 bases are TGTGCCAGCAGTCTGACTAGCGGTGACAATGAGCAGTTCTTC. It yields the protein CASSLTSGDNEQFF. V gene TRBV28 combines with J gene TRBJ2-1; 9 bases align to TRBD2. This CDR3 contains 14 residues. V trimming: 5 bases; J trimming: 5 bases; junction bases outside the gene matches: 4. Germline V gives CDR1 MDHEN, CDR2 SYDVKM.

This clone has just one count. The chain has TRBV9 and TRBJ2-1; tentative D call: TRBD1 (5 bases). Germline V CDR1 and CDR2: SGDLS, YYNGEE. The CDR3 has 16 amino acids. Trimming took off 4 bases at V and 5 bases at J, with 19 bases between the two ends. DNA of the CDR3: TGTGCCAGCAGCCTAAAGGCCGAGACAGTAAACAATGAGCAGTTCTTC. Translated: CASSLKAETVNNEQFF.

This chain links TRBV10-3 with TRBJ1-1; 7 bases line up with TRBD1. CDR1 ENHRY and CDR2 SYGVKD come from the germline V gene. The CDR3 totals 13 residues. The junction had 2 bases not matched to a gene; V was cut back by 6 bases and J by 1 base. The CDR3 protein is CAISGQANTEAFF. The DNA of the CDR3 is TGTGCCATCAGCGGACAGGCGAACACTGAAGCTTTCTTT.

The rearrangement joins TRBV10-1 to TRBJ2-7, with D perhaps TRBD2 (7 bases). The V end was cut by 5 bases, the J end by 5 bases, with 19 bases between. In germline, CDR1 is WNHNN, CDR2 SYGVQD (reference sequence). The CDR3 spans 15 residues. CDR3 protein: CASSPGGGPFHEQYF. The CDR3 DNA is TGCGCCAGCAGTCCTGGGGGGGGCCCTTTCCACGAGCAGTACTTC.

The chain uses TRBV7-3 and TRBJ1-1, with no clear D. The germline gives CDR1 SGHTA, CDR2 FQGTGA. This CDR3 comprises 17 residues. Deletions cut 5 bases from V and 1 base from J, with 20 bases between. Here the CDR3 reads CASSKTLNFQQNTEAFF. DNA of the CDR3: TGTGCCAGCAGCAAAACCCTTAACTTTCAGCAGAACACTGAAGCTTTCTTT.

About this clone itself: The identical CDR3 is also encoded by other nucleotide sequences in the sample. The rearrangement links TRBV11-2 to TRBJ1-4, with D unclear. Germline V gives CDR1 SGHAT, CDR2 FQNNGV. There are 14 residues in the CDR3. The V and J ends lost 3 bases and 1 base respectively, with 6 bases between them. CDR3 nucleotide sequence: TGTGCCAGCAGCTTCGGGGTAACTAATGAAAAACTGTTTTTT. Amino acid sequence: CASSFGVTNEKLFF.

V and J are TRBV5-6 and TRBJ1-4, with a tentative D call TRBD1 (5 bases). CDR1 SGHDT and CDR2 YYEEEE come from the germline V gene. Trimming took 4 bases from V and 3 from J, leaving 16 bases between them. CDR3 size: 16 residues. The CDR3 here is CASSGGRVRSNEKLFF. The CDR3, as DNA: TGTGCCAGCAGCGGGGGAAGGGTTCGGTCTAATGAAAAACTGTTTTTT. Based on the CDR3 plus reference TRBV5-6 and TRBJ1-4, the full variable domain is DAGVTQSPTHLIKTRGQQVTLRCSPKSGHDTVSWYQQALGQGPQFIFQYYEEEERQRGNFPDRFSGHQFPNYSSELNVNALLLGDSALYLCASSGGRVRSNEKLFFGSGTQLSVL.

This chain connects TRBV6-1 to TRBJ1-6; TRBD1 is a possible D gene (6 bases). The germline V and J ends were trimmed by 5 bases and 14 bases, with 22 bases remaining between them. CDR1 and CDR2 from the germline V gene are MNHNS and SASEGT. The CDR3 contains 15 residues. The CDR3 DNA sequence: TGTGCCAGCAGTTTAAACAGGGCCCCCCAAGGATCCCTCCACTTT. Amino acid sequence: CASSLNRAPQGSLHF.

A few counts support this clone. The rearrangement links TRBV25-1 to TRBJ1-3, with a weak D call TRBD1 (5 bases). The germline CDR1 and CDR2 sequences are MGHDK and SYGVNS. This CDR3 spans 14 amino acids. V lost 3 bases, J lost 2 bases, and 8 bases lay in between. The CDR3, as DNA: TGTGCCAGCAGTGATACCAGGGCTGGAAACACCATATATTTT. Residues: CASSDTRAGNTIYF. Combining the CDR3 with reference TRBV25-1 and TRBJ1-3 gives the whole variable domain EADIYQTPRYLVIGTGKKITLECSQTMGHDKMYWYQQDPGMELHLIHYSYGVNSTEKGDLSSESTVSRIRTEHFPLTLESARPSHTSQYLCASSDTRAGNTIYFGEGSWLTVV.

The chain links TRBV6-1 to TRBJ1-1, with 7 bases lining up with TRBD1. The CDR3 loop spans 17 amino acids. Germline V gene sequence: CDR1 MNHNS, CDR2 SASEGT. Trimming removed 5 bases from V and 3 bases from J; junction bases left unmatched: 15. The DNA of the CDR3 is TGTGCCAGCAGTAAAGGACAGGCGCCAATGTCAGACACTGAAGCTTTCTTT. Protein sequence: CASSKGQAPMSDTEAFF.

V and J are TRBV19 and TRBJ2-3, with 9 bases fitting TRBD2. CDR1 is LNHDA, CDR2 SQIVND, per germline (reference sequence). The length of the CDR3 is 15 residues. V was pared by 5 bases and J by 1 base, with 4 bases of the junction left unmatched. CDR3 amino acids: CASSLIAGGTDTQYF. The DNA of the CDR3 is TGTGCCAGTAGTTTAATAGCGGGGGGCACAGATACGCAGTATTTT. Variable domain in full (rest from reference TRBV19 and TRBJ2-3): DGGITQSPKYLFRKEGQNVTLSCEQNLNHDAMYWYRQDPGQGLRLIYYSQIVNDFQKGDIAEGYSVSREKKESFPLTVTSAQKNPTAFYLCASSLIAGGTDTQYFGPGTRLTVL.

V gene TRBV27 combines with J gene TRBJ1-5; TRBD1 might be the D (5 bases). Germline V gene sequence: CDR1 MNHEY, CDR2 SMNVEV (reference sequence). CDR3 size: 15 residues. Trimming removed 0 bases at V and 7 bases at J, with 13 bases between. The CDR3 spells CASSLSGALGQPQHF. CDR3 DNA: TGTGCCAGCAGTTTATCAGGGGCCCTGGGGCAGCCCCAGCATTTT.

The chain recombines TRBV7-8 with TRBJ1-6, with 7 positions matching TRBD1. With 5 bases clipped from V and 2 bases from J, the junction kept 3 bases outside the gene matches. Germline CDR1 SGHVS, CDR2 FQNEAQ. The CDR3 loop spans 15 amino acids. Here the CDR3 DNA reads TGTGCCAGCAGCGTCGACAGGGCCTATAATTCACCCCTCCACTTT. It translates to CASSVDRAYNSPLHF.